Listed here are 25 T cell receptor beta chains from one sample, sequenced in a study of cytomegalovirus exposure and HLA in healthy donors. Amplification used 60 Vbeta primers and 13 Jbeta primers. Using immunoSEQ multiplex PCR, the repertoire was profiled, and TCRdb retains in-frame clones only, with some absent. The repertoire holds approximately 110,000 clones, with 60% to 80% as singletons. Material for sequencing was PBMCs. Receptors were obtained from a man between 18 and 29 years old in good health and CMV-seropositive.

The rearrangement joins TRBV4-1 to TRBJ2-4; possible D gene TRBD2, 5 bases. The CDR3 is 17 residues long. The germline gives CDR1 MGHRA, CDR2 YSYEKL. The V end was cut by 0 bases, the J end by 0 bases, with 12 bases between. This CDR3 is CASSQDFGGLAKNIQYF. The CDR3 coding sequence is TGCGCCAGCAGCCAAGACTTCGGTGGACTAGCCAAAAACATTCAGTACTTC.

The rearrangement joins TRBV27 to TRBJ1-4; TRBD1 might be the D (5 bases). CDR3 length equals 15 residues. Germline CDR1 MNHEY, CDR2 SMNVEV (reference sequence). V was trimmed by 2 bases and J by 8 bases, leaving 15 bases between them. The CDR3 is CASSLEGGAQEKLFF. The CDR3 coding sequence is TGTGCCAGCAGTTTAGAAGGCGGGGCGCAGGAAAAACTGTTTTTT. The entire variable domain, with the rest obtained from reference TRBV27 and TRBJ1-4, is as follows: EAQVTQNPRYLITVTGKKLTVTCSQNMNHEYMSWYRQDPGLGLRQIYYSMNVEVTDKGDVPEGYKVSRKEKRNFPLILESPSPNQTSLYFCASSLEGGAQEKLFFGSGTQLSVL.

CDR3 coding DNA: TGTGCCAGCAGTGAATATCCGGGGATGAGCTATGGCTACACCTTC. Translating it yields CASSEYPGMSYGYTF. The rearrangement joins TRBV6-1 to TRBJ1-2; unclear D gene. Trimming removed 2 bases at V and 4 bases at J, with 14 bases between. The germline V gene encodes CDR1 MNHNS and CDR2 SASEGT. The CDR3 consists of 15 residues.

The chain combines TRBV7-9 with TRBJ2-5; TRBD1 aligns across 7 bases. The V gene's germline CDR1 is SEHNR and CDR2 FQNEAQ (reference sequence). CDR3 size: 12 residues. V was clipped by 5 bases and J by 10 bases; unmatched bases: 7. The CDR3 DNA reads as TGTGCCAGCAGCATCCCTTGGACAGGCCAGTACTTC. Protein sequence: CASSIPWTGQYF.

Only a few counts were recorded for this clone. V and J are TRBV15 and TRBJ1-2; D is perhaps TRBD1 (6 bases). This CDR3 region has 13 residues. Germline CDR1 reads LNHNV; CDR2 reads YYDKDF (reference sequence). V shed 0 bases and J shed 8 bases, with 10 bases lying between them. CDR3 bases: TGTGCCACCAGCAGAGATAAAACAGGGGGCTACACCTTC. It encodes CATSRDKTGGYTF.

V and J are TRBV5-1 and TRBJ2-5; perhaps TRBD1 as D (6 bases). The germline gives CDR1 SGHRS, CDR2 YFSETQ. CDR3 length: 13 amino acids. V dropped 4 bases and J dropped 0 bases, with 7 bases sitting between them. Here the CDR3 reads CASSRTDQETQYF. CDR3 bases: TGCGCCAGCAGCAGGACAGACCAAGAGACCCAGTACTTC.

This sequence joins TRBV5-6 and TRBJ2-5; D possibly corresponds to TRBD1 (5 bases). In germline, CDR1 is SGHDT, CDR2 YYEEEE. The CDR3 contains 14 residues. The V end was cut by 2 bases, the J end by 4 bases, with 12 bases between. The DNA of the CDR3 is TGTGCCAGCAGCTTAAGGTGGGGCGGAGAGACCCAGTACTTC. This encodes CASSLRWGGETQYF. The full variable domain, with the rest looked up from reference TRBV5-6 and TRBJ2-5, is DAGVTQSPTHLIKTRGQQVTLRCSPKSGHDTVSWYQQALGQGPQFIFQYYEEEERQRGNFPDRFSGHQFPNYSSELNVNALLLGDSALYLCASSLRWGGETQYFGPGTRLLVL.

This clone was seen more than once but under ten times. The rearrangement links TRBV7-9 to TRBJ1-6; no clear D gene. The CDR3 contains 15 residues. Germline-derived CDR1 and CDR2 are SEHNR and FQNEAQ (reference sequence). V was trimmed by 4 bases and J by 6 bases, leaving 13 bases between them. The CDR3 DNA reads TGTGCCAGCAGCTGGGAGAGTCTTTCTAATTCACCCCTCCACTTT. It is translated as CASSWESLSNSPLHF.

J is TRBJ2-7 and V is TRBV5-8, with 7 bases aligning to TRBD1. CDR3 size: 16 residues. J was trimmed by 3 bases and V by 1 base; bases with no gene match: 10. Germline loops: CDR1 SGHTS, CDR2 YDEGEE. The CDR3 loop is CASSLSPDRVYYEQYV. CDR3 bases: TGTGCCAGCAGCTTGTCCCCCGACAGGGTCTACTACGAGCAGTACGTC.

CDR3 sequence: CASSTGQGNTGELFF. The CDR3 region has the DNA TGTGCCAGCAGCACAGGTCAGGGAAACACCGGGGAGCTGTTTTTT. The rearrangement uses TRBV5-6 and TRBJ2-2; D may be TRBD1 (5 bases). This CDR3 has 15 residues. CDR1 is SGHDT, CDR2 YYEEEE, per germline. Deletions cut 4 bases from V and 2 bases from J, with 12 bases between.

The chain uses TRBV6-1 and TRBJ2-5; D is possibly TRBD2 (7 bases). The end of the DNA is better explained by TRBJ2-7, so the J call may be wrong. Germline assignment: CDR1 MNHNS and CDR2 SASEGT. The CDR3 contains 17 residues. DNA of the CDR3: TGTGCCAGCAGTGCCCGTCCCCCGGGGGGCAGTCAGGACGAGCAGTACTTC. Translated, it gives CASSARPPGGSQDEQYF.

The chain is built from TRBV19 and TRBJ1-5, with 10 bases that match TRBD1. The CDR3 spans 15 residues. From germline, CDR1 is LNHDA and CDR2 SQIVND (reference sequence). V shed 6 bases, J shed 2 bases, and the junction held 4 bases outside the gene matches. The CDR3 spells CASRGGTGGNQPQHF. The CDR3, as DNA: TGTGCCAGTAGGGGCGGGACAGGGGGCAATCAGCCCCAGCATTTT.

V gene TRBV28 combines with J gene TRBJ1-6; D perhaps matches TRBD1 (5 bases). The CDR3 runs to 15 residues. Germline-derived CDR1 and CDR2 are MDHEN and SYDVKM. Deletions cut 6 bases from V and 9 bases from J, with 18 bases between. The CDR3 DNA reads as TGTGCCAGCAGGGGGAAGCCCCAGGGAGGTTCACCCCTCCACTTT. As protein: CASRGKPQGGSPLHF.

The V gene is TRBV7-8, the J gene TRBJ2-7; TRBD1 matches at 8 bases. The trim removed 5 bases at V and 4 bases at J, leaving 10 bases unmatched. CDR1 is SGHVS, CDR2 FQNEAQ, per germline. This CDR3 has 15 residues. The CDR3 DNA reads TGTGCCAGCAGCCAAGACAGGGGATTTGGATACGAGCAGTACGTC. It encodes CASSQDRGFGYEQYV.

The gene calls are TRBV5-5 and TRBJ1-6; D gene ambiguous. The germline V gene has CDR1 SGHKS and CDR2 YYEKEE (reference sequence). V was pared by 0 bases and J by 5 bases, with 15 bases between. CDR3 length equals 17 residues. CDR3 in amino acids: CASSLASGYLNNSPLHF. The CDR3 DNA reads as TGTGCCAGCAGCTTGGCCTCAGGCTACTTAAATAATTCACCCCTCCACTTT.

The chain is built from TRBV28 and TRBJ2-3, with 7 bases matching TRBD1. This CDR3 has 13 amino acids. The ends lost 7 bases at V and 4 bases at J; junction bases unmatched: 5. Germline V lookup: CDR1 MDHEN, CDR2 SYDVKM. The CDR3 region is CASIEGAADTQYF. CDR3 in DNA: TGTGCCAGCATCGAGGGGGCCGCAGATACGCAGTATTTT.

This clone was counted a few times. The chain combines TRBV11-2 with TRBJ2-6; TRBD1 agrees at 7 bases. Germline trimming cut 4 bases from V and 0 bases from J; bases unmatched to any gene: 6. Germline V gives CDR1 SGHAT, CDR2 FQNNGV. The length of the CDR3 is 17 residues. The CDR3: CASSWRRQGSGANVLTF. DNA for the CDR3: TGTGCCAGCAGCTGGCGACGACAGGGCTCTGGGGCCAACGTCCTGACTTTC.

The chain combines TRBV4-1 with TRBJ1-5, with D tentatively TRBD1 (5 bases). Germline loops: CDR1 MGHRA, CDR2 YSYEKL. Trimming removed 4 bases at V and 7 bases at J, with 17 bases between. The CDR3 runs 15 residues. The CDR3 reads CASSPNDGGGQPQHF. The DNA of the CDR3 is TGCGCCAGCAGCCCAAACGACGGGGGTGGACAGCCCCAGCATTTT.

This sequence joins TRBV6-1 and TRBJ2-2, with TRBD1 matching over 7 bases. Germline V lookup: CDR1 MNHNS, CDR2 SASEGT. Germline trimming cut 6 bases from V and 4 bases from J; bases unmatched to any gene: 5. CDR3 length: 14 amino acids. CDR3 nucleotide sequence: TGTGCCAGCAGGACAGGGTTTTTCACCGGGGAGCTGTTTTTT. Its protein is CASRTGFFTGELFF.

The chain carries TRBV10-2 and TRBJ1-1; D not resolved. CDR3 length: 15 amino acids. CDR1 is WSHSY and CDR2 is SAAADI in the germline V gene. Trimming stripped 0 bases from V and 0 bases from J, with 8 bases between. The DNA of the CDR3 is TGCGCCAGCAGTGAGTCAACAGCTATGAACACTGAAGCTTTCTTT. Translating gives CASSESTAMNTEAFF.

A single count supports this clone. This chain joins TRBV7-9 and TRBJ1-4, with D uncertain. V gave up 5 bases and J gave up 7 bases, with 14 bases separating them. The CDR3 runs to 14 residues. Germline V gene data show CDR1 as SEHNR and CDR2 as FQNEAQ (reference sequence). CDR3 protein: CASSPSGSGEKLFF. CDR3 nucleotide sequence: TGTGCCAGCAGCCCCTCGGGTAGCGGTGAAAAACTGTTTTTT.

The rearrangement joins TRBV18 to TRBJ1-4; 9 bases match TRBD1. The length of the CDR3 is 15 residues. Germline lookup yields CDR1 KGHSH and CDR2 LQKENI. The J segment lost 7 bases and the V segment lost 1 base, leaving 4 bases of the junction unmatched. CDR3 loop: CASSPLATGGEKLFF. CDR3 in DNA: TGTGCCAGCTCACCACTGGCGACAGGGGGTGAAAAACTGTTTTTT.

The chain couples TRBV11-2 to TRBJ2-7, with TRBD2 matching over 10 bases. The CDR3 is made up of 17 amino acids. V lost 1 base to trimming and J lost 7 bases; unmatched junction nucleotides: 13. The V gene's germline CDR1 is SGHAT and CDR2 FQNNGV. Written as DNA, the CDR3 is TGTGCCAGCAGCTTAGGTAGCGGGGGGCCCTCTACTTATGAGCAGTACTTC. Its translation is CASSLGSGGPSTYEQYF.

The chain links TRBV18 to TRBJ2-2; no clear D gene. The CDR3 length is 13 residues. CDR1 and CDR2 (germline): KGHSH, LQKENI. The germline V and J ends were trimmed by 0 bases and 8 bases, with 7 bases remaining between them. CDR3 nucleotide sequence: TGTGCCAGCTCACCACCGGCTTCAGGGGAGCTGTTTTTT. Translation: CASSPPASGELFF.

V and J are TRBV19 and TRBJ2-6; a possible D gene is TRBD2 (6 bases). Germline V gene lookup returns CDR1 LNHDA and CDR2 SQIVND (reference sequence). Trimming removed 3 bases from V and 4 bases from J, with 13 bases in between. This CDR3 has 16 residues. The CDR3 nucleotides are TGTGCCAGTAGTATTAGGACGGGGGTAGGGGCCAACGTCCTGACTTTC. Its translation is CASSIRTGVGANVLTF. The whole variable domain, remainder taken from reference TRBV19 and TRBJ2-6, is DGGITQSPKYLFRKEGQNVTLSCEQNLNHDAMYWYRQDPGQGLRLIYYSQIVNDFQKGDIAEGYSVSREKKESFPLTVTSAQKNPTAFYLCASSIRTGVGANVLTFGAGSRLTVL.